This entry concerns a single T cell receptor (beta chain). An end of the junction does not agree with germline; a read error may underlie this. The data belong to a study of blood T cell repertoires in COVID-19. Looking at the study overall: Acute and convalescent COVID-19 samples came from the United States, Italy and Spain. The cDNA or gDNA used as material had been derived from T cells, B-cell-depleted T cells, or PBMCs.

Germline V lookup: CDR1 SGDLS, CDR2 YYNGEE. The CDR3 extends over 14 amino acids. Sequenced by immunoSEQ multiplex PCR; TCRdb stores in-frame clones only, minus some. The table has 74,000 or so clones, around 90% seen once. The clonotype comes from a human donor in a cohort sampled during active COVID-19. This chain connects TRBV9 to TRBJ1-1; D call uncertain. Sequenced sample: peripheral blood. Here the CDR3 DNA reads TGTACCAGCAGCGTAACTTTGGTTTGGACTGAAGCTTTCTTT. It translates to CTSSVTLVWTEAFF.